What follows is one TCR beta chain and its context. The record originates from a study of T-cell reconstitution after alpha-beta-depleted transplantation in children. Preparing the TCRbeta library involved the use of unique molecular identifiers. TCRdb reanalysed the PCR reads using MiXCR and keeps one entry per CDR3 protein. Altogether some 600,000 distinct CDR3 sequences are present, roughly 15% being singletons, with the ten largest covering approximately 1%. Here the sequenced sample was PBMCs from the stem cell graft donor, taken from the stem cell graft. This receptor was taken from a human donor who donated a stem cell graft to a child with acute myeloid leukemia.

The CDR3 loop reads CASSLVIRQAHSPLHF. CDR3 coding DNA: TGCGCCAGCAGCTTGGTGATCAGACAGGCGCATTCACCCCTCCACTTT. This chain joins TRBV5-1 and TRBJ1-6; possible D gene TRBD1, 6 bases. Trimming took 0 bases from V and 8 from J, leaving 15 bases between them. The CDR3 runs to 16 residues. Germline V lookup: CDR1 SGHRS, CDR2 YFSETQ. Using reference TRBV5-1 and TRBJ1-6 for the parts outside the CDR3, the full variable domain is KAGVTQTPRYLIKTRGQQVTLSCSPISGHRSVSWYQQTPGQGLQFLFEYFSETQRNKGNFPGRFSGRQFSNSRSEMNVSTLELGDSALYLCASSLVIRQAHSPLHFGNGTRLTVT.